This T cell receptor beta chain was obtained from a study of blood T cell repertoires in COVID-19 (dated by TCRdb to the early 2020s). Regarding the research as a whole: Samples from collaborators originated in the United States, Italy and Spain and spanned both the acute and convalescent phases of COVID-19. The repertoires were released in a freely available public database intended as a resource for research on the immune response to SARS-CoV-2. A de-identified subject ID, COVID-19 status, age in years and sex were almost always included in the sample metadata. The material from the prospective study consisted of cDNA or gDNA derived from T cells, B-cell-depleted T cells, or PBMCs. The samples were drawn from the first 160 participants of the ongoing ImmuneRACE study and from 1,200 or so subjects provided by 6 global collaborators. Deeply sampled blood TCRbeta repertoires from subjects exposed to, actively infected with, or recovered from COVID-19 were included in the dataset. Where HLA class I and class II types were available, the types were taken from metadata supplied by the sample provider, not from assay-based typing.

Points the paper makes about the study in general: The quantity of clinical and demographic metadata differed by source and by participant and was supplied without curation.

TCRbeta CDR3 regions were amplified from genomic DNA by means of the immunoSEQ Assay, a bias-controlled multiplex PCR. The paper's data handling went like this. The number of nucleated cells in each sample was estimated by amplification of reference gene primers within the assay. To quantify the absolute abundance of each unique TCRbeta CDR3 rearrangement, sequence reads were collapsed and filtered. Productive Simpson clonality was computed per sample as the square root of Simpson's diversity index over productive rearrangements. The immuneACCESS repertoire file appears here via TCRdb, limited to in-frame rearrangements. These files lack a portion of the clones; in checked studies, under half of the deficit traces to unresolved V genes, and the cause of the others is not known. From that table come the V and J calls and clone size; the DNA was used to work out D and trimming. The sample table shows 140,000 to 150,000 clones, and 80% are seen once. Together, the top ten hold around 3.7% of the sample.

A second Seattle source provided samples from volunteer blood donors who had recovered from COVID-19. Each collaborating institution followed its own protocols to collect whole blood in K2EDTA tubes. For TCRbeta analysis, collaborators shipped samples in one of three forms: frozen whole blood, isolated PBMCs, or DNA extracted from either of those sample types. Ends trimmed: V by 5 bases, J by 7 bases; bases unmatched to a gene: 13. CDR1 and CDR2, per the germline V gene, are SNHLY and FYNNEI. From its cysteine to its phenylalanine, the CDR3 spans 16 amino acids. Only CDR3 DNA is held: 48 bases, read in frame from base 1. This clone was observed once. No antigen is known for it. Base qualities were left out, and no much larger clone turns up one base away.

This sequence uses TRBV2 and TRBJ2-1; 8 middle bases align to TRBD2. Specimen: peripheral blood. The sequence was collected from a man between 65 and 80 years old who had recovered from COVID-19. The CDR3 sequence is CASSSPGGLALNEQFF. The DNA is TGTGCCAGCAGTTCACCGGGCGGACTAGCTTTGAATGAGCAGTTCTTC.